A single sample gave rise to the 12 T cell receptor beta chains below, sequenced in a study of blood T cell repertoires in COVID-19. Produced via immunoSEQ multiplex PCR; TCRdb's table is partial and in-frame only. The sample lists about 49,000 clones; around 90% were seen once. The material sequenced was peripheral blood. Receptors originate from a man older than 75 with acute or convalescent COVID-19.

This chain joins TRBV5-1 and TRBJ1-1; possibly TRBD1 for D (5 bases). CDR1 is SGHRS and CDR2 is YFSETQ in the germline V gene. The germline V and J ends were trimmed by 3 bases and 5 bases, with 11 bases remaining between them. CDR3 length: 13 residues. The CDR3 protein is CASSSATVTEAFF. The CDR3 DNA sequence: TGCGCCAGCAGCTCCGCGACAGTTACTGAAGCTTTCTTT.

V gene TRBV19 combines with J gene TRBJ1-1, with D possibly TRBD1 on 5 matching bases. Germline V gene sequence: CDR1 LNHDA, CDR2 SQIVND (reference sequence). Trimming took 6 bases from V and 4 from J, leaving 18 bases between them. The CDR3 totals 15 residues. CDR3 residues: CASSPPQGRGTEAFF. Here the CDR3 DNA reads TGTGCCAGTAGCCCACCCCAGGGAAGGGGCACTGAAGCTTTCTTT.

As DNA, the CDR3 is TGCGCCAGCAGCTTGGCTGGGGGCGGCTACACCTTC. Protein: CASSLAGGGYTF. The V call is TRBV5-1, the J call TRBJ1-2, with D possibly TRBD1 on 6 matching bases. Germline CDR1 SGHRS, CDR2 YFSETQ. The germline V and J ends were trimmed by 0 bases and 8 bases, with 8 bases remaining between them. CDR3 length: 12 residues.

This chain connects TRBV30 to TRBJ1-1; a weak D match, TRBD1 (6 bases). The CDR3 spans 14 residues. Trimming took 3 bases from V and 0 from J, leaving 11 bases between them. Germline CDR1 is GTSNPN and CDR2 is SVGIG (reference sequence). CDR3 region: CAWSPGALNTEAFF. The CDR3 region has the DNA TGTGCCTGGAGCCCAGGGGCCCTGAACACTGAAGCTTTCTTT.

The CDR3 coding sequence is TGCAGCGTTGATAGGAACACTGAAGCTTTCTTT. Amino acids: CSVDRNTEAFF. J is TRBJ1-1 and V is TRBV29-1, with D uncertain. The CDR3 length is 11 residues. The V and J ends lost 3 bases and 1 base respectively, with 3 bases between them. Germline V gives CDR1 SQVTM, CDR2 ANQGSEA.

This chain uses TRBV29-1 with TRBJ2-7; 8 bases align to TRBD2. With 4 bases clipped from V and 4 bases from J, the junction kept 3 bases outside the gene matches. This CDR3 region has 12 residues. Germline V gene sequence: CDR1 SQVTM, CDR2 ANQGSEA. CDR3 sequence reads: CSVASGGYEQYF. DNA of the CDR3: TGCAGCGTTGCCTCGGGGGGGTACGAGCAGTACTTC.

The V gene is TRBV11-3, the J gene TRBJ2-1; 9 bases match TRBD1. The CDR3 covers 13 residues. V shed 2 bases, J shed 10 bases, and the junction held 3 bases outside the gene matches. CDR1 and CDR2 from the germline V gene are SGHNT and YENEEA. For the CDR3, the DNA is TGTGCCAGCAGCTTACGGGACAGGGCCGAGCAGTTCTTC. Amino acid sequence: CASSLRDRAEQFF.

The chain is built from TRBV4-1 and TRBJ2-1, with a tentative D call TRBD1 (5 bases). Per germline, CDR1 MGHRA and CDR2 YSYEKL. The CDR3 consists of 14 residues. V lost 1 base to trimming and J lost 3 bases, with 7 bases between them. The CDR3 loop is CASSQGTSYNEQFF. In nucleotides, the CDR3 is TGCGCCAGCAGCCAAGGGACAAGCTACAATGAGCAGTTCTTC.

The V gene is TRBV3-1 (or the pseudogene TRBV3-2), the J gene TRBJ1-3; 10 nucleotides line up with TRBD1. The germline gives CDR1 LGHDT, CDR2 YNNKEL (reference sequence). The V segment lost 4 bases and the J segment 0 bases; nucleotides outside the gene matches: 3. CDR3 length: 16 residues. CDR3 nucleotides: TGTGCCAGCAGCCGGACAGGGGGGTCCTCTGGAAACACCATATATTTT. As protein: CASSRTGGSSGNTIYF.

The chain uses TRBV5-1 and TRBJ1-1; D might be TRBD1 (6 bases). From germline, CDR1 is SGHRS and CDR2 YFSETQ. CDR3 size: 15 residues. V was trimmed by 4 bases and J by 3 bases, leaving 16 bases between them. The CDR3 nucleotides read TGCGCCAGCAGCCCGAGGACAGAAACGTACACTGAAGCTTTCTTT. Its protein is CASSPRTETYTEAFF.

This rearrangement joins TRBV11-3 to TRBJ2-3; 12 bases are shared with TRBD2. Trimming removed 3 bases from V and 3 bases from J; junction bases left unmatched: 4. This CDR3 comprises 16 residues. Germline V CDR1 and CDR2: SGHNT, YENEEA. The CDR3 bases are TGTGCCAGCAGCTTGTCCGGGACTAGCGGGACAGATACGCAGTATTTT. This encodes CASSLSGTSGTDTQYF.

CDR3 DNA sequence: TGTGCCAGTAGTAGGGCGGACAGTTACTACCTCTATGGCTACACCTTC. Translation: CASSRADSYYLYGYTF. The chain recombines TRBV19 with TRBJ1-2; possible D gene TRBD1, 6 bases. Between the trimmed V and J ends, which lost 4 bases and 4 bases, there was a span of 19 bases. The length of the CDR3 is 16 residues. Per the germline V gene, CDR1 is LNHDA and CDR2 is SQIVND (reference sequence).